A selection of T cell receptor beta chains follows, all from one sample in a study of shared clonotypes between healthy human individuals. TCRdb keeps only in-frame clones here, not all; method: immunoSEQ multiplex PCR. The sample lists millions of clones, approximately 94% seen once, with roughly 1% in the top ten. Source material: naive CD8+ T cells sorted from blood. These receptors all stem from a man aged 18-30 years in good health. The CDR3 runs from the conserved cysteine through the conserved F or W. A D gene is named only where the DNA matches it firmly. Clone size is given for some rows only: seen once, a few or many times, or a class if the clone is expanded.

TRBV19,TRBJ2-3,NA,NA,CASDGSTDTQYF,TGTGCCAGTGACGGCAGCACAGATACGCAGTATTTT
TRBV25-1,TRBJ2-7,NA,NA,CASSVQDEQYF,TGTGCCAGCAGTGTCCAGGACGAGCAGTACTTC
TRBV29-1,TRBJ1-4,NA,NA,CSVVDGEKLFF,TGCAGCGTTGTCGACGGTGAAAAACTGTTTTTT
TRBV6-5,TRBJ1-1,NA,NA,CASSFQQGNLEAFF,TGTGCCAGCAGTTTCCAACAGGGAAACCTTGAAGCTTTCTTT
TRBV7-9,TRBJ2-7,once,TRBD2,CASSSTSGGVEQYF,TGTGCCAGCAGCTCTACTAGCGGGGGAGTCGAGCAGTACTTC
TRBV29-1,TRBJ2-3,NA,NA,CSVAGSADTQYF,TGCAGCGTTGCGGGAAGCGCAGATACGCAGTATTTT
TRBV9,TRBJ2-3,NA,TRBD2,CASSASGSGGTDTQYF,TGTGCCAGCAGCGCCAGCGGGAGCGGGGGCACAGATACGCAGTATTTT
TRBV5-1,TRBJ2-3,NA,NA,CASSEGDGPSTDTQYF,TGCGCCAGCAGCGAGGGGGACGGACCTAGCACAGATACGCAGTATTTT
TRBV5-1,TRBJ1-1,NA,NA,CASSLDLGVSEAFF,TGCGCCAGCAGCTTGGATTTAGGCGTCAGTGAAGCTTTCTTT
TRBV9,TRBJ2-5,NA,NA,CASSALYGRPGETQYF,TGTGCCAGCAGCGCCCTTTACGGACGCCCGGGTGAGACCCAGTACTTC
TRBV27,TRBJ1-1,NA,NA,CASSLTDSTEAFF,TGTGCCAGCAGTTTAACTGACAGCACTGAAGCTTTCTTT
TRBV7-3,TRBJ1-1,NA,NA,CASSVEGMNTEAFF,TGTGCCAGCAGCGTAGAGGGGATGAACACTGAAGCTTTCTTT
TRBV7-6,TRBJ2-2,NA,NA,CASSLDLNRPGELFF,TGTGCCAGCAGCTTAGATCTGAACAGGCCCGGGGAGCTGTTTTTT
TRBV21-1,TRBJ1-5,once,NA,CASSKFCGVGYSNQPQHF,TGTGCCAGCAGCAAATTTTGTGGAGTGGGATATAGCAATCAGCCCCAGCATTTT
TRBV6-6,TRBJ1-1,NA,NA,CASSEGVNTEAFF,TGTGCCAGCAGTGAGGGGGTGAACACTGAAGCTTTCTTT
TRBV4-1,TRBJ2-7,NA,NA,CASSPSGSSYEQYF,TGCGCCAGCAGCCCCAGCGGCTCCAGCTACGAGCAGTACTTC
TRBV4-1,TRBJ2-1,NA,NA,CASSQEEGRNEQFF,TGCGCCAGCAGCCAAGAGGAAGGGCGGAATGAGCAGTTCTTC
TRBV9,TRBJ2-3,once,NA,CASTRSLVESTDTQYF,TGTGCCAGCACCCGATCTTTAGTGGAAAGCACAGATACGCAGTATTTT
TRBV10-3,TRBJ1-1,NA,NA,CAISDREYTEAFF,TGTGCCATCAGTGATAGAGAATACACTGAAGCTTTCTTT
TRBV6-1,TRBJ2-7,NA,NA,CASSEGAVPYEQYF,TGTGCCAGCAGTGAAGGGGCAGTCCCCTACGAGCAGTACTTC
TRBV25-1,TRBJ1-4,NA,NA,CASRDELFF,TGTGCCAGCAGGGATGAACTGTTTTTT
TRBV19,TRBJ1-2,NA,NA,CASSMVGSWDGYTF,TGTGCCAGTAGTATGGTCGGGAGTTGGGATGGCTACACCTTC
TRBV7-9,TRBJ2-7,once,TRBD2,CASSLVVSSGYYEQYF,TGTGCCAGCAGCTTAGTAGTTTCTAGCGGCTATTACGAGCAGTACTTC
TRBV7-9,TRBJ2-2,NA,TRBD1,CASSPTGAGGELFF,TGTGCCAGCAGCCCAACAGGGGCGGGCGGGGAGCTGTTTTTT
TRBV4-1,TRBJ1-3,NA,TRBD1,CASSQDIETGGFGNTIYF,TGCGCCAGCAGCCAAGATATAGAGACAGGGGGTTTTGGAAACACCATATATTTT
TRBV6-1,TRBJ2-5,NA,TRBD1,CASRDRAQETQYF,TGTGCCAGCAGAGACAGGGCCCAGGAGACCCAGTACTTC
TRBV2,TRBJ1-1,once,NA,CASSAGPPNTEAFF,TGTGCCAGCAGTGCCGGGCCACCGAACACTGAAGCTTTCTTT
TRBV2,TRBJ2-5,NA,TRBD2,CASWEGSEETQYF,TGTGCCTCTTGGGAGGGCTCGGAAGAGACCCAGTACTTC
TRBV19,TRBJ1-1,NA,TRBD1,CASSIRGVDTEAFF,TGTGCCAGTAGTATCAGGGGGGTAGACACTGAAGCTTTCTTT
TRBV9,TRBJ1-1,NA,NA,CASSPITTVNTEAFF,TGTGCCAGCAGCCCAATCACGACAGTTAACACTGAAGCTTTCTTT
TRBV14,TRBJ1-4,NA,TRBD1,CASSQVYGTGGSTNEKLFF,TGTGCCAGCAGCCAAGTGTACGGGACAGGGGGCTCAACTAATGAAAAACTGTTTTTT
TRBV7-9,TRBJ2-5,NA,NA,CASSPVPRGAQETQYF,TGTGCCAGCAGCCCCGTACCTCGGGGGGCCCAAGAGACCCAGTACTTC
TRBV4-1,TRBJ1-1,NA,NA,CASSQESEGRGTEAFF,TGCGCCAGCAGCCAAGAAAGTGAGGGACGGGGCACTGAAGCTTTCTTT
TRBV7-9,TRBJ2-7,NA,NA,CASSPGEGRTYEQYF,TGTGCCAGCAGCCCAGGAGAAGGGCGGACCTACGAGCAGTACTTC
TRBV7-2,TRBJ1-5,few,NA,CASSLTGNQPQHF,TGTGCCAGCAGCTTGACAGGCAATCAGCCCCAGCATTTT
TRBV21-1,TRBJ1-1,NA,NA,CASSTNPGHSPVLDTEAFF,TGTGCCAGCAGCACCAACCCAGGACACTCACCGGTGTTGGACACTGAAGCTTTCTTT
TRBV7-2,TRBJ2-3,NA,NA,CASSLEVLASTDTQYF,TGTGCCAGCAGCTTAGAAGTACTGGCAAGCACAGATACGCAGTATTTT
TRBV5-4,TRBJ1-1,NA,NA,CASSLGGKTEAFF,TGTGCCAGCAGCTTAGGAGGGAAGACTGAAGCTTTCTTT
TRBV7-9,TRBJ2-3,NA,TRBD2,CASSLGGLAGAYTDTQYF,TGTGCCAGCAGCTTGGGGGGACTAGCGGGAGCCTACACAGATACGCAGTATTTT
TRBV10-2,TRBJ2-5,NA,NA,CASRMQETQYF,TGCGCCAGCAGAATGCAAGAGACCCAGTACTTC
TRBV6-5,TRBJ2-7,NA,NA,CASQTQGGEQYF,TGTGCCAGCCAGACACAGGGCGGGGAGCAGTACTTC
TRBV5-1,TRBJ2-6,NA,NA,CASSDTGANVLTF,TGCGCCAGCTCCGATACTGGGGCCAACGTCCTGACTTTC
TRBV7-9,TRBJ2-2,NA,TRBD2,CASSSIAGVSGELFF,TGTGCCAGCAGCTCCATAGCGGGAGTTTCCGGGGAGCTGTTTTTT
TRBV19,TRBJ1-5,NA,NA,CATTNGQINQPQHF,TGTGCCACCACTAACGGACAGATCAATCAGCCCCAGCATTTT
TRBV18,TRBJ1-1,NA,NA,CASSPPGNTEAFF,TGTGCCAGCTCACCACCGGGGAACACTGAAGCTTTCTTT
TRBV19,TRBJ2-3,NA,NA,CASAPGAPTDTQYF,TGTGCCAGCGCCCCGGGGGCACCCACAGATACGCAGTATTTT
TRBV7-9,TRBJ2-2,NA,NA,CASSSGGAVAGELFF,TGTGCCAGCAGCTCCGGCGGTGCGGTGGCCGGGGAGCTGTTTTTT
TRBV27,TRBJ2-2,NA,NA,CASSLLFPLTGELFF,TGTGCCAGCAGTTTATTATTCCCCCTCACCGGGGAGCTGTTTTTT
TRBV4-1,TRBJ2-7,NA,TRBD1,CASSQATGVPPAYEQYF,TGCGCCAGCAGCCAAGCGACAGGGGTCCCTCCTGCCTACGAGCAGTACTTC
TRBV9,TRBJ1-2,NA,TRBD1,CASKDRGIDGYTF,TGTGCCAGCAAGGACAGGGGGATTGATGGCTACACCTTC
TRBV11-2,TRBJ2-1,NA,TRBD1,CASSPDRGSYNEQFF,TGTGCCAGCAGCCCCGACAGGGGATCTTACAATGAGCAGTTCTTC
TRBV5-1,TRBJ2-5,few,TRBD1,CASSLGGQGLETQYF,TGCGCCAGCAGCTTGGGGGGACAGGGATTGGAGACCCAGTACTTC
TRBV19,TRBJ2-7,NA,TRBD1,CASSLTGMSYEQYF,TGTGCCAGTAGTTTGACAGGGATGTCCTACGAGCAGTACTTC